This T cell receptor (beta chain) was sequenced for a study of spatial heterogeneity in lung cancer. Study-level information: The follow-up PBMC samples were sequenced whenever they were available. The median time to follow-up was about two years after resection. For the average unique TCR and UMI combination, more than eight occurrences appeared in raw reads.

Each TCR cDNA molecule carried a unique molecular identifier. TCRdb processed the 5' RACE reads anew with MiXCR; each CDR3 protein has one entry. The repertoire holds around 110,000 distinct CDR3 sequences, with over 9% as singletons. Germline-derived CDR1 and CDR2 are SGDLS and YYNGEE. V shed 3 bases and J shed 1 base, with 13 bases lying between them. The CDR3 length is 15 residues. Study results and caveats: Resection saw ubiquitous expanded tumor TCRs appear in blood more than follow-up did.

Remarks on this clonotype: Its specificity is not known.

Time point reported: blood at routine non-recurrence follow-up after resection. The input material, whole RNA from tumor, nontumor lung or frozen PBMC, was sequenced unsorted. This clonotype was obtained from a male donor with early-stage non-small cell lung cancer. The sample here was PBMCs, taken at follow-up. The chain carries TRBV9 and TRBJ2-5; TRBD2 might be the D (5 bases). CDR3 sequence: CASSAGPRGQETQYF. The CDR3 DNA is TGTGCCAGCAGCGCAGGTCCTCGGGGCCAAGAGACCCAGTACTTC.